The 26 T cell receptor beta chains below all came from one sample that was sequenced in a study of CD8 T cells in Susac syndrome. RNA totalling about 0.45 to 1 ug underwent reverse transcription with random hexamers. TCRdb recomputed calls from the immunoSEQ multiplex PCR reads with MiXCR, one row per CDR3 protein. The sample lists hundreds of thousands of distinct CDR3 sequences; 65% to 90% were seen once. The specimen was CD8+ T cells from PBMCs. The receptors stem from a human donor with multiple sclerosis.

V and J are TRBV7-9 and TRBJ2-1, with 8 nucleotides matching TRBD2. The germline V gene has CDR1 SEHNR and CDR2 FQNEAQ (reference sequence). Trimming cost V 6 bases and J 3 bases; bases outside gene matches: 10. CDR3 size: 16 residues. DNA of the CDR3: TGTGCCAGCAGGATCAGCGGGAGAGGAAGCTACAATGAGCAGTTCTTC. It encodes CASRISGRGSYNEQFF.

The chain has TRBV2 and TRBJ1-2; D gene ambiguous. The CDR3 runs 13 residues. The V end was cut by 3 bases, the J end by 2 bases, with 7 bases between. In germline, CDR1 is SNHLY, CDR2 FYNNEI. CDR3 sequence: CASSDYGNYGYTF. CDR3 nucleotide sequence: TGTGCCAGCAGTGATTATGGCAACTATGGCTACACCTTC.

The chain has TRBV5-4 and TRBJ2-6; D ambiguous. This CDR3 contains 15 residues. V was shortened by 2 bases and J by 2 bases, with 8 bases between the two germline ends. The V gene's germline CDR1 is SGHNT and CDR2 YYREEE (reference sequence). The CDR3 coding sequence is TGTGCCAGCAGCTTACGGGTAACTGGGGCCAACGTCCTGACTTTC. Translation gives CASSLRVTGANVLTF. Looking up the rest from reference TRBV5-4 and TRBJ2-6 gives the full variable domain: ETGVTQSPTHLIKTRGQQVTLRCSSQSGHNTVSWYQQALGQGPQFIFQYYREEENGRGNFPPRFSGLQFPNYSSELNVNALELDDSALYLCASSLRVTGANVLTFGAGSRLTVL.

The V and J genes are TRBV12-3 or TRBV12-4 and TRBJ1-2; D is undetermined. The CDR3 has 14 residues. Between the trimmed V and J ends, which lost 7 bases and 4 bases, there was a span of 16 bases. The CDR3 protein is CASTHAAAAYGYTF. In DNA form, the CDR3 reads TGTGCCAGCACCCACGCGGCCGCCGCCTATGGCTACACCTTC.

The chain carries TRBV28 and TRBJ2-1, with a weak D call TRBD1 (5 bases). Germline V gives CDR1 MDHEN, CDR2 SYDVKM. Trimming left V 5 bases short and J 1 base short, with 12 bases between. The CDR3 is 15 residues long. CDR3 region: CASSETGPSYNEQFF. The CDR3, as DNA: TGTGCCAGCAGTGAAACAGGCCCTTCCTACAATGAGCAGTTCTTC.

This rearrangement joins TRBV21-1 to TRBJ2-1; the listed D gene, TRBD2, was not tested against the DNA. TRBV21-1 is a pseudogene. The CDR3 sequence is 18 residues long. This CDR3 is CASSKYSAGPSSYNEQFF. For the CDR3, the DNA is TGTGCCAGCAGCAAATATTCCGCAGGCCCGAGCTCCTACAATGAGCAGTTCTTC.

The chain joins TRBV20-1 to TRBJ2-5; 10 bases agree with TRBD2. Germline loops: CDR1 DFQATT, CDR2 SNEGSKA (reference sequence). CDR3 length: 16 residues. Trimming took 0 bases from V and 0 from J; bases not matched to a gene: 4. The CDR3 here is CSARDLAGEYQETQYF. In DNA form, the CDR3 reads TGCAGTGCTAGAGATCTAGCGGGGGAGTACCAAGAGACCCAGTACTTC.

J is TRBJ2-5 and V is TRBV5-4; 7 nucleotides match TRBD1. V lost 1 base and J lost 10; bases outside the gene matches: 1. Germline V lookup: CDR1 SGHNT, CDR2 YYREEE (reference sequence). The CDR3 has 11 residues. DNA of the CDR3: TGTGCCAGCAGCTTGACAGGGGACCAGTACTTC. Residues: CASSLTGDQYF.

This clonotype has only a few counts. The rearrangement uses TRBV7-9 and TRBJ2-7, with TRBD1 as a possible D gene (5 bases). Germline CDR1 is SEHNR and CDR2 is FQNEAQ (reference sequence). The germline V and J ends were trimmed by 5 bases and 7 bases, with 15 bases remaining between them. The CDR3 is made up of 13 amino acids. The CDR3 reads CASSQTPREEQYF. DNA for the CDR3: TGTGCCAGCAGCCAAACACCCAGGGAAGAGCAGTACTTC. The variable domain in full, with the rest retrieved from reference TRBV7-9 and TRBJ2-7, is DTGVSQNPRHKITKRGQNVTFRCDPISEHNRLYWYRQTLGQGPEFLTYFQNEAQLEKSRLLSDRFSAERPKGSFSTLEIQRTEQGDSAMYLCASSQTPREEQYFGPGTRLTVT.

The CDR3 loop reads CAWIRGVGGYTF. The CDR3 DNA follows: TGTGCCTGGATACGGGGTGTAGGGGGCTACACCTTC. The chain carries TRBV30 and TRBJ1-2; D gene unclear. Germline CDR1 reads GTSNPN; CDR2 reads SVGIG (reference sequence). The CDR3 length is 12 residues. Trimming removed 4 bases at V and 8 bases at J, with 14 bases between.

V gene TRBV5-1 combines with J gene TRBJ1-5; no clear D gene. V was shortened by 1 base and J by 6 bases, with 14 bases between the two germline ends. There are 15 residues in the CDR3. From germline, CDR1 is SGHRS and CDR2 YFSETQ. The CDR3 coding sequence is TGCGCCAGCAGCTTGACCTGGGGTGGGATTCAGCCCCAGCATTTT. It encodes CASSLTWGGIQPQHF.

This clonotype was recorded only once. This rearrangement joins TRBV28 to TRBJ2-7; 13 bases map to TRBD2. Germline V gives CDR1 MDHEN, CDR2 SYDVKM. This CDR3 is built from 22 residues. V lost 5 bases and J lost 0; bases outside the gene matches: 22. For the CDR3, the DNA is TGTGCCAGCAGTCTTCCGGGACTAGCGGGACTGGGAAGTCTCAAAAGCTCCTACGAGCAGTACTTC. Translating it yields CASSLPGLAGLGSLKSSYEQYF.

This chain uses TRBV19 with TRBJ2-7, with 9 nucleotides matching TRBD2. The germline CDR1 and CDR2 sequences are LNHDA and SQIVND (reference sequence). Unmatched junction bases numbered 13, after V lost 2 bases and J lost 5 bases. CDR3 size: 17 residues. The CDR3 DNA reads TGTGCCAGTAGTATACCTACAGATAGCGGGAGTTTTGACGAGCAGTACTTC. It is translated as CASSIPTDSGSFDEQYF.

The V gene is TRBV7-9, the J gene TRBJ1-5; the D is unclear. The germline V and J ends were trimmed by 1 base and 6 bases, with 10 bases remaining between them. This CDR3 spans 14 amino acids. CDR1 and CDR2 from the germline V gene are SEHNR and FQNEAQ (reference sequence). The DNA for the CDR3 is TGTGCCAGCAGCTTAGGGACCCAGGCTCAGCCCCAGCATTTT. Amino acid sequence: CASSLGTQAQPQHF.

The chain has TRBV7-9 and TRBJ2-1; a possible D gene is TRBD2 (5 bases). The germline CDR1 and CDR2 sequences are SEHNR and FQNEAQ (reference sequence). The CDR3 consists of 14 residues. With 6 bases removed from V and 0 bases from J, the gap between germline ends came to 9 bases. CDR3: CASSSSLSYNEQFF. The DNA for the CDR3 is TGTGCCAGCAGTTCTAGCCTCTCCTACAATGAGCAGTTCTTC. Full variable domain (rest looked up from reference TRBV7-9 and TRBJ2-1): DTGVSQNPRHKITKRGQNVTFRCDPISEHNRLYWYRQTLGQGPEFLTYFQNEAQLEKSRLLSDRFSAERPKGSFSTLEIQRTEQGDSAMYLCASSSSLSYNEQFFGPGTRLTVL.

The gene calls are TRBV6-1 and TRBJ2-7, with 10 bases matching TRBD1. V gave up 8 bases and J gave up 0 bases; unmatched junction bases: 10. CDR3 size: 16 residues. Germline lookup yields CDR1 MNHNS and CDR2 SASEGT. DNA of the CDR3: TGTGCCAGCCATCGGGGACAGGGGAATCCCTCCTACGAGCAGTACTTC. This gives the protein CASHRGQGNPSYEQYF.

This chain connects TRBV9 to TRBJ1-5; perhaps TRBD1 as D (6 bases). With 3 bases removed from V and 7 bases from J, the gap between germline ends came to 14 bases. The CDR3 contains 14 residues. CDR1 and CDR2 (germline): SGDLS, YYNGEE. The CDR3 loop is CASSDGQMGQPQHF. The CDR3 bases are TGTGCCAGCAGCGACGGACAGATGGGGCAGCCCCAGCATTTT.

This clonotype was detected once. The chain links TRBV20-1 to TRBJ2-1; D is perhaps TRBD2 (6 bases). The CDR3 sequence is 13 residues long. Trimming took 5 bases from V and 10 from J, leaving 18 bases between them. The germline V gene encodes CDR1 DFQATT and CDR2 SNEGSKA (reference sequence). The CDR3 is CSADLTSGREQFF. The DNA of the CDR3 is TGCAGTGCTGATTTAACCAGCGGGCGCGAGCAGTTCTTC.

The gene calls are TRBV28 and TRBJ2-2, with TRBD2 identical over 7 bases. The CDR3 length is 16 residues. Germline CDR1 is MDHEN and CDR2 is SYDVKM. V gave up 4 bases and J gave up 3 bases; unmatched junction bases: 8. The CDR3, as DNA: TGTGCCAGCAGTTATCCCCGGCTAGCGGACACCGGGGAGCTGTTTTTT. Its protein product is CASSYPRLADTGELFF. Complete variable domain (other parts from reference TRBV28 and TRBJ2-2): DVKVTQSSRYLVKRTGEKVFLECVQDMDHENMFWYRQDPGLGLRLIYFSYDVKMKEKGDIPEGYSVSREKKERFSLILESASTNQTSMYLCASSYPRLADTGELFFGEGSRLTVL.

V and J are TRBV27 and TRBJ2-1, with TRBD1 matching over 8 bases. CDR1 MNHEY and CDR2 SMNVEV come from the germline V gene (reference sequence). The CDR3 consists of 16 residues. J gave up 4 bases and V 1 base, and 6 bases lay outside the gene matches. The CDR3 loop reads CASSLWTGFWYNEQFF. Written as DNA, the CDR3 is TGTGCCAGCAGTTTATGGACAGGGTTTTGGTACAATGAGCAGTTCTTC.

The chain joins TRBV9 to TRBJ2-1, with TRBD2 matching over 9 bases. Germline V gene sequence: CDR1 SGDLS, CDR2 YYNGEE. This CDR3 comprises 17 residues. The V gene end was trimmed by 7 bases and the J gene end by 1 base; junction bases not matched to a gene: 12. The CDR3 spells CASAGGASGISYNEQFF. CDR3 in DNA: TGTGCCAGCGCCGGCGGGGCTAGCGGGATATCCTACAATGAGCAGTTCTTC.

The V and J genes are TRBV27 and TRBJ2-3, with no clear D. From germline, CDR1 is MNHEY and CDR2 SMNVEV (reference sequence). The CDR3 contains 13 residues. Deletions cut 3 bases from V and 0 bases from J, with 4 bases between. The CDR3 DNA reads as TGTGCCAGCAGTTTGCTTAGCACAGATACGCAGTATTTT. This translates into CASSLLSTDTQYF.

The DNA of the CDR3 is TGTGCCAGCAGCCGAACCACCCCCCCCAAGCAGTTCTTC. Its protein product is CASSRTTPPKQFF. The chain has TRBV7-9 and TRBJ2-1; D remains ambiguous. In germline, CDR1 is SEHNR, CDR2 FQNEAQ (reference sequence). The CDR3 totals 13 residues. V was pared by 5 bases and J by 11 bases, with 16 bases between.

This clonotype was recorded a few times. CDR3 in amino acids: CASSTGTFNQPQHF. CDR3 bases: TGTGCCAGTAGTACCGGGACTTTCAATCAGCCCCAGCATTTT. The rearrangement links TRBV19 to TRBJ1-5, with a possible D match to TRBD1 (5 bases). Germline CDR1 reads LNHDA; CDR2 reads SQIVND (reference sequence). Trimming removed 4 bases at V and 3 bases at J, with 10 bases between. The CDR3 has 14 residues.

V is TRBV20-1 and J is TRBJ2-7; 14 bases line up with TRBD2. Germline V CDR1 and CDR2: DFQATT, SNEGSKA (reference sequence). J was trimmed by 5 bases and V by 6 bases; bases with no gene match: 6. The CDR3 loop spans 14 amino acids. Here the CDR3 reads CSARLAGGPNEQYF. As DNA, the CDR3 is TGCAGTGCCAGACTAGCGGGAGGGCCTAACGAGCAGTACTTC.

The chain has TRBV7-9 and TRBJ2-1, with 10 bases identical to TRBD2. This CDR3 is 15 amino acids long. Germline assignment: CDR1 SEHNR and CDR2 FQNEAQ (reference sequence). The J segment lost 8 bases and the V segment lost 0 bases, leaving 4 bases of the junction unmatched. The DNA of the CDR3 is TGTGCCAGCAGCTTAGCAGCGGGAGGGGGCCATGAGCAGTTCTTC. It is translated as CASSLAAGGGHEQFF.